This TCR beta chain was recovered during a study of T cell repertoires and HLA-DP antigens. As for the study in general: Two male donors and one female donor spanned ages 18-to-29 through 60-to-69.

A word on this clone: Its antigen remains unidentified.

The CDR3 covers 15 residues. Germline-derived CDR1 and CDR2 are LNHNV and YYDKDF (reference sequence). V lost 3 bases and J 7 bases, leaving 13 bases between the germline ends. Each pre-culture CD4+ sample aimed for hundreds of thousands of T cell genomes at deep resolution. The table came from immunoSEQ multiplex PCR; TCRdb's copy has only in-frame clones and leaves some out. This sample has roughly 70,000 clones, with roughly 77% found just once. The material sequenced was CD4+ T cells from PBMCs. The receptor's source is a man in his sixties in good health and CMV-seronegative. The chain links TRBV15 to TRBJ1-6; D perhaps matches TRBD1 (6 bases). The CDR3 loop reads CATSSQQGGNSPLHF. In nucleotides, the CDR3 is TGTGCCACCAGCAGTCAACAGGGCGGCAATTCACCCCTCCACTTT.